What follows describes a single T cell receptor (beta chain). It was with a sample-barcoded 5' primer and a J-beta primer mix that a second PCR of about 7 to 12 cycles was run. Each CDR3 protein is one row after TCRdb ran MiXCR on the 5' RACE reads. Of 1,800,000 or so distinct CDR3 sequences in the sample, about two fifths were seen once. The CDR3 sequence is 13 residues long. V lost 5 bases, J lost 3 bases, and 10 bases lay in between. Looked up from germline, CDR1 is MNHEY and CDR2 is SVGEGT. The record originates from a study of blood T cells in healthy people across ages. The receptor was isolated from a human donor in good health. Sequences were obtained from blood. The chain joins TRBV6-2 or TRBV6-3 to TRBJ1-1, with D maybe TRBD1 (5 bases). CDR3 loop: CASSPGTYTEAFF. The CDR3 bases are TGTGCCAGCAGTCCCGGGACGTACACTGAAGCTTTCTTT.